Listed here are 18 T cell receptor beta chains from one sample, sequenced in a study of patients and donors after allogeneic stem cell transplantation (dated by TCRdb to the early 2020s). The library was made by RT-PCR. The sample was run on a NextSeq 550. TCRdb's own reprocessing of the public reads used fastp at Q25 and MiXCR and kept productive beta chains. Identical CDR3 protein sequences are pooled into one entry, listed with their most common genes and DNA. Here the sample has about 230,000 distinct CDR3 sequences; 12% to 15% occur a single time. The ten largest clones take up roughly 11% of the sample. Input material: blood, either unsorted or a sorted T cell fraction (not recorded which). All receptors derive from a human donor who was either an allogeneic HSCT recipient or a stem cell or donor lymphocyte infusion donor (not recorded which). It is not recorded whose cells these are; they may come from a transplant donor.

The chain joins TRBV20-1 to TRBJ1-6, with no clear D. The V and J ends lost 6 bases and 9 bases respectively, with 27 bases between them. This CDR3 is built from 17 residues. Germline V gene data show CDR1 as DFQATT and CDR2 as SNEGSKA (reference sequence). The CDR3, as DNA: TGCAGTGCCAGGCCCCCCGGACGGATCGGGTCTGGTTCACCCCTCCACTTT. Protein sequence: CSARPPGRIGSGSPLHF.

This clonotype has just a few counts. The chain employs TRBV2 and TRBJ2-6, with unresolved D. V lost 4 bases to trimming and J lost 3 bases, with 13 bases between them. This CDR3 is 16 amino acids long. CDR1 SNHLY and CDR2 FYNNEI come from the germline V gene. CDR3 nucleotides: TGTGCCAGCAGTGCAGAAGGGCGAGGTGGGGCCAACGTCCTGACTTTC. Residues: CASSAEGRGGANVLTF.

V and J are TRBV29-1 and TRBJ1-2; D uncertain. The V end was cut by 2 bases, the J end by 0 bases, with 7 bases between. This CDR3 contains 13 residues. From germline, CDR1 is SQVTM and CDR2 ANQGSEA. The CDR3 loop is CSVEYGTNYGYTF. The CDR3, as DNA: TGCAGCGTTGAATACGGCACTAACTATGGCTACACCTTC.

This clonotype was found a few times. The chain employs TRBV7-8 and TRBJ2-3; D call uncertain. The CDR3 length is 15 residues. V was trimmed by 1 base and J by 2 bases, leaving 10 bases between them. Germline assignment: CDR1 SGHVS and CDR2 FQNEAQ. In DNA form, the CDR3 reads TGTGCCAGCAGCTTAGAATTCCCCGCCACAGATACGCAGTATTTT. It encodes CASSLEFPATDTQYF.

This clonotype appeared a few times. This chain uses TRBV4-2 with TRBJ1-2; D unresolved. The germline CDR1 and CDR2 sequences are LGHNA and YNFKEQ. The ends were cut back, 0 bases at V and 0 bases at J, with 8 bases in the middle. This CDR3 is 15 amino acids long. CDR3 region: CASSQDQVSNYGYTF. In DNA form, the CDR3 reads TGTGCCAGCAGCCAAGATCAGGTTTCTAACTATGGCTACACCTTC.

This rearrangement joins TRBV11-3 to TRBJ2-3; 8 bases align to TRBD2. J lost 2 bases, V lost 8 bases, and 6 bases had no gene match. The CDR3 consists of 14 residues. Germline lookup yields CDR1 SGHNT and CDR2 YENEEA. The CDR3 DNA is TGTGCCAGCGGGCCGGGAGGGTACACAGATACGCAGTATTTT. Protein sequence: CASGPGGYTDTQYF.

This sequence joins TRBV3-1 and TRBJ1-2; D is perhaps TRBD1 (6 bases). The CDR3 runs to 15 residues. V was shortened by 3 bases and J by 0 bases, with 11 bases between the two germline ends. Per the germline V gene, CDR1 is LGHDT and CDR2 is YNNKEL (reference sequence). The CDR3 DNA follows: TGTGCCAGCAGCCAGTGGACAGCATCTAACTATGGCTACACCTTC. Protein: CASSQWTASNYGYTF.

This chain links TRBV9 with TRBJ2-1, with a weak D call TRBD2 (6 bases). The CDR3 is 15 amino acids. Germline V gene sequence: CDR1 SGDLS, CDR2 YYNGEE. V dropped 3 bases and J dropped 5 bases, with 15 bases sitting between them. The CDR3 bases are TGTGCCAGCAGCGAGGGGACTCTGGGCCACAATGAGCAGTTCTTC. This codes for CASSEGTLGHNEQFF.

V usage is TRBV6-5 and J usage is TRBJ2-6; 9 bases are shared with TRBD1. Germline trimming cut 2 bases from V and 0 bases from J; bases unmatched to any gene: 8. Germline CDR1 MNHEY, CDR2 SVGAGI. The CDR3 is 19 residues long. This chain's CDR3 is CASSYLGTGLSSGANVLTF. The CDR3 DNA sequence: TGTGCCAGCAGTTACCTCGGGACAGGGTTGAGCTCTGGGGCCAACGTCCTGACTTTC.

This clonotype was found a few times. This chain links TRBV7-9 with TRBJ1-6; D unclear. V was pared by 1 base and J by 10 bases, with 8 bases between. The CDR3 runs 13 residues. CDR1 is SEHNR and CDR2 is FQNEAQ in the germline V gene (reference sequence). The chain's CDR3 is CASSLVEGSPLHF. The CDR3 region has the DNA TGTGCCAGCAGCTTAGTGGAGGGATCACCCCTCCACTTT. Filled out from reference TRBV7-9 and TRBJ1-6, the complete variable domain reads DTGVSQNPRHKITKRGQNVTFRCDPISEHNRLYWYRQTLGQGPEFLTYFQNEAQLEKSRLLSDRFSAERPKGSFSTLEIQRTEQGDSAMYLCASSLVEGSPLHFGNGTRLTVT.

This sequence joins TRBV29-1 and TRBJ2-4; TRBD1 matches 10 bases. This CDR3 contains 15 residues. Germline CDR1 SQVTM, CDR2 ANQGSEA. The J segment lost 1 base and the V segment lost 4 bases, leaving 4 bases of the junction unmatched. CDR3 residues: CSVGPGQGAKNIQYF. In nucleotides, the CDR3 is TGCAGCGTTGGCCCGGGACAGGGGGCCAAAAACATTCAGTACTTC.

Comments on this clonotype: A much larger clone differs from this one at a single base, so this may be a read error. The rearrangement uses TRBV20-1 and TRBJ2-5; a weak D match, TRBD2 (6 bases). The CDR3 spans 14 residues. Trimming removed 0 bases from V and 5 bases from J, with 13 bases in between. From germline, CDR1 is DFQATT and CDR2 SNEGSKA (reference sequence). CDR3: CSARDELARETQYF. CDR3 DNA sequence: TGCAGTGCTAGAGATGAGCTAGCGAGGGAGACCCAGTACTTC.

The CDR3 reads CASSDPRGRYGYTF. The CDR3 nucleotides read TGTGCCAGCAGTGACCCCAGGGGTCGGTATGGCTACACCTTC. The chain employs TRBV2 and TRBJ1-2; D may be TRBD1 (6 bases). Germline V gene sequence: CDR1 SNHLY, CDR2 FYNNEI. Trimming removed 3 bases from V and 5 bases from J, with 13 bases in between. This CDR3 region has 14 residues.

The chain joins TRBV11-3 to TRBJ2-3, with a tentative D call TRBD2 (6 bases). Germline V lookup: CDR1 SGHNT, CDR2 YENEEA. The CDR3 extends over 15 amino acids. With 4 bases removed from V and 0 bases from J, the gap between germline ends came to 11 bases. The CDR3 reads CASSWAGRSTDTQYF. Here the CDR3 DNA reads TGTGCCAGCAGCTGGGCAGGGAGGAGCACAGATACGCAGTATTTT.

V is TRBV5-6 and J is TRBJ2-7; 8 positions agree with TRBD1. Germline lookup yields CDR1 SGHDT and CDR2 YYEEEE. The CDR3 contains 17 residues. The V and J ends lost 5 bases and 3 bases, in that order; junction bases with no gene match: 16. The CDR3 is CASSRLWFGTGNYEQYF. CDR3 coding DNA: TGTGCCAGCAGTCGCCTATGGTTCGGGACAGGTAACTACGAGCAGTACTTC.

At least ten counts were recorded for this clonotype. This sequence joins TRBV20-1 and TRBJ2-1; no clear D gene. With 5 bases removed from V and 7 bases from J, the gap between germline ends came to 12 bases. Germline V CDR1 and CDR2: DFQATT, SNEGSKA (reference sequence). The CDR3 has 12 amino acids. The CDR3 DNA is TGCAGTGCTCATTTCGGTGGAAATGAGCAGTTCTTC. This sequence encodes CSAHFGGNEQFF.

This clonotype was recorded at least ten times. The CDR3 protein is CASSLTGTTQYF. CDR3 DNA sequence: TGTGCCAGCAGCTTAACGGGGACTACGCAGTATTTT. The chain joins TRBV7-3 to TRBJ2-3; D may be TRBD1 or TRBD2 (5 bases each). The germline CDR1 and CDR2 sequences are SGHTA and FQGTGA. The V end lost 0 bases, the J end lost 8 bases, and 6 bases lay between the germline ends. The CDR3 totals 12 residues. The full variable domain, its missing parts supplied by reference TRBV7-3 and TRBJ2-3, is GAGVSQTPSNKVTEKGKYVELRCDPISGHTALYWYRQSLGQGPEFLIYFQGTGAADDSGLPNDRFFAVRPEGSVSTLKIQRTERGDSAVYLCASSLTGTTQYFGPGTRLTVL.

DNA for the CDR3: TGTGCCAGCAGTGAAGTGGGTAGGGTTGCGGAAGCTTTCTTT. Amino acids: CASSEVGRVAEAFF. The chain uses TRBV6-1 and TRBJ1-1; D gene unclear. V gave up 1 base and J gave up 8 bases, with 14 bases separating them. Germline lookup yields CDR1 MNHNS and CDR2 SASEGT. The length of the CDR3 is 14 residues.